Below, 8 T cell receptor beta chains from the same sample are listed, as sequenced in a study of T-cell reconstitution after alpha-beta-depleted transplantation in children. As it was prepared, the TCRbeta library received unique molecular identifiers. TCRdb called the PCR reads again in MiXCR, with one record for every CDR3 protein. The table lists about 980,000 distinct CDR3 sequences, roughly 29% of them singletons. This specimen was PBMCs, mostly from graft donor cells, taken 360 days after TCRalphabeta/CD19-depleted stem cell transplant. The receptors shown here come from a boy younger than two who had a stem cell transplant for SCID, so the T cells may come from the graft donor.

In its sample, this clonotype was seen once. The rearrangement uses TRBV11-2 and TRBJ2-7, with 7 bases that match TRBD1. This CDR3 has 16 residues. Germline assignment: CDR1 SGHAT and CDR2 FQNNGV. V lost 1 base to trimming and J lost 2 bases; unmatched junction nucleotides: 8. CDR3 protein: CASSLGPGGITYEQYF. The CDR3 coding sequence is TGTGCCAGCAGCTTAGGACCAGGGGGAATAACCTACGAGCAGTACTTC. Full variable domain (missing parts from reference TRBV11-2 and TRBJ2-7): EAGVAQSPRYKIIEKRQSVAFWCNPISGHATLYWYQQILGQGPKLLIQFQNNGVVDDSQLPKDRFSAERLKGVDSTLKIQPAKLEDSAVYLCASSLGPGGITYEQYFGPGTRLTVT.

The V and J genes are TRBV29-1 and TRBJ2-5, with 9 positions matching TRBD2. The CDR3 contains 16 residues. The germline gives CDR1 SQVTM, CDR2 ANQGSEA. CDR3 loop: CIQKGELAGTQETQYF. The CDR3, as DNA: TGCATCCAAAAGGGGGAGCTAGCGGGGACCCAAGAGACCCAGTACTTC.

The chain carries TRBV5-1 and TRBJ2-2, with a weak D call TRBD2 (7 bases). The V end lost 4 bases, the J end lost 7 bases, and 23 bases lay between the germline ends. This CDR3 region has 17 residues. Germline CDR1 SGHRS, CDR2 YFSETQ. As DNA, the CDR3 is TGCGCCAGCAGCCTGGGCTATTGGAGGGGGGGCGACGGGGAGCTGTTTTTT. This encodes CASSLGYWRGGDGELFF. The full variable domain, rest sourced from reference TRBV5-1 and TRBJ2-2, is KAGVTQTPRYLIKTRGQQVTLSCSPISGHRSVSWYQQTPGQGLQFLFEYFSETQRNKGNFPGRFSGRQFSNSRSEMNVSTLELGDSALYLCASSLGYWRGGDGELFFGEGSRLTVL.

V usage is TRBV20-1 and J usage is TRBJ2-1; 8 nucleotides line up with TRBD1. The CDR3 extends over 16 amino acids. V gave up 3 bases and J gave up 9 bases; unmatched junction bases: 16. Germline CDR1 DFQATT, CDR2 SNEGSKA (reference sequence). This CDR3 reads CSARSTRDRRIVEQFF. The CDR3 DNA reads TGCAGTGCTAGGTCGACACGGGACAGGAGAATAGTTGAGCAGTTCTTC.

The V call is TRBV4-1, the J call TRBJ1-1; D ambiguous. The CDR3 extends over 15 amino acids. Deletions cut 4 bases from V and 1 base from J, with 13 bases between. Per germline, CDR1 MGHRA and CDR2 YSYEKL. The CDR3 sequence: CASSPMPGENTEAFF. CDR3 bases: TGCGCCAGCAGCCCCATGCCAGGCGAGAACACTGAAGCTTTCTTT.

This clonotype was recorded at least ten times. The chain couples TRBV3-1 to TRBJ2-5, with unresolved D. Germline loops: CDR1 LGHDT, CDR2 YNNKEL (reference sequence). The ends were cut back, 6 bases at V and 5 bases at J, with 7 bases in the middle. The CDR3 runs 11 residues. CDR3 sequence: CASRRTETQYF. The CDR3 DNA sequence: TGTGCCAGCAGAAGGACGGAGACCCAGTACTTC.

The chain couples TRBV15 to TRBJ2-3; TRBD2 matches 10 bases. The CDR3 has 17 amino acids. The V gene end was trimmed by 1 base and the J gene end by 1 base; junction bases not matched to a gene: 5. Germline loops: CDR1 LNHNV, CDR2 YYDKDF (reference sequence). The CDR3 region is CATSRVRLAGGTDTQYF. CDR3 DNA: TGTGCCACCAGCAGAGTTAGGCTAGCGGGGGGCACAGATACGCAGTATTTT.

This clonotype showed up just a few times. The rearrangement joins TRBV20-1 to TRBJ1-1; no definite D call. CDR1 is DFQATT and CDR2 is SNEGSKA in the germline V gene (reference sequence). The CDR3 loop spans 13 amino acids. Deletions cut 2 bases from V and 1 base from J, with 8 bases between. The CDR3 bases are TGCAGTGCTAGAAGGCAGACGAACACTGAAGCTTTCTTT. Protein sequence: CSARRQTNTEAFF.